Listed below are T cell receptor beta chains from one sample, sequenced in a study of T-cell reconstitution after alpha-beta-depleted transplantation in children. One entry per CDR3 protein, called by TCRdb with MiXCR from the PCR reads. The table records approximately 500,000 distinct CDR3 sequences, about 11% of them present only once. This material consisted of PBMCs, taken before TCRalphabeta/CD19-depleted stem cell transplant. Every receptor here comes from a child aged 2 to 10 with inherited bone marrow failure, due to receive a stem cell transplant. CDR3s include the opening cysteine and the closing phenylalanine or tryptophan. The order of the fields is D gene, J gene, V gene, clone size, CDR3 DNA, CDR3 protein. D genes are given only for firm matches. A row's size may be missing; if present it is once, few, many or a size class.

TRBD1 | TRBJ2-1 | TRBV7-2 | many | TGTGCCAGCAGCTTGTGGACAGGGAGTAACTATACCAATGAGCAGTTCTTC | CASSLWTGSNYTNEQFF
- | TRBJ2-5 | TRBV4-2 | many | TGTGCCAGCAGCCAAGAAACACAGCAAGAGACCCAGTACTTC | CASSQETQQETQYF
- | TRBJ2-7 | TRBV28 | many | TGTGCCAGCAGTTATGCCGGTGGACTGAGCTCCTACGAGCAGTACTTC | CASSYAGGLSSYEQYF
- | TRBJ2-5 | TRBV7-9 | many | TGTGCCAGCAGCTTAGGTCACGGGAAGGGGGAGACCCAGTACTTC | CASSLGHGKGETQYF
- | TRBJ1-4 | TRBV12-3/TRBV12-4 | many | TGTGCCAGCAGTTTCACAGGGTTAGGGGAAAAACTGTTTTTT | CASSFTGLGEKLFF
- | TRBJ2-7 | TRBV6-2/TRBV6-3 | few | TGTGCCAGCAGTTACTCGAATTTTTTCTTCTACGAGCAGTACTTC | CASSYSNFFFYEQYF
- | TRBJ2-3 | TRBV23-1 | few | TGCGCCAGCAGGACCAGAGGGACGGTTAGCACAGATACGCAGTATTTT | CASRTRGTVSTDTQYF
- | TRBJ2-1 | TRBV24-1 | many | TGTGCCACCAGTGATTTGAGTGGGGGGACGTACAATGAGCAGTTCTTC | CATSDLSGGTYNEQFF
TRBD2 | TRBJ2-5 | TRBV5-1 | few | TGCGCCAGCAGCTTTGGCGGGAGTTGGGGAGAGACCCAGTACTTC | CASSFGGSWGETQYF
- | TRBJ1-3 | TRBV30 | many | TGTGCCTGGAGCCCGGGACCGGGAAACACCATATATTTT | CAWSPGPGNTIYF
- | TRBJ2-3 | TRBV12-3/TRBV12-4 | many | TGTGCCAGCAGTTTAGTGGGGGCAGGGGTCACAGATACGCAGTATTTT | CASSLVGAGVTDTQYF
- | TRBJ1-1 | TRBV5-6 | - | TGTGCCAGCAGCTTGGTTAGAGATCCCGACACTGAAGCTTTCTTT | CASSLVRDPDTEAFF
TRBD2 | TRBJ2-3 | TRBV29-1 | many | TGCAGCGGGAAGCGGGAGGGCCGCGATACGCAGTATTTT | CSGKREGRDTQYF
- | TRBJ2-7 | TRBV20-1 | many | TGCAGACTAGACGAGCAGTACTTC | CRLDEQYF
- | TRBJ2-2 | TRBV7-6 | many | TGTGCCAGCAGCTTATATCCCCCCTCGAACACCGGGGAGCTGTTTTTT | CASSLYPPSNTGELFF
TRBD1 | TRBJ1-5 | TRBV27 | many | TGTGCCAGCAGTTTATCACAGGGGGCGCAGCCCCAGCATTTT | CASSLSQGAQPQHF
TRBD2 | TRBJ2-5 | TRBV6-5 | many | TGTGCCAGCAGTTACTCGGGGACTAGCGGGAGTGAGACCCAGTACTTC | CASSYSGTSGSETQYF
- | TRBJ1-4 | TRBV20-1 | few | TGCAGTGCTAGAGATCTGATTCGACTCGCAACTAATGAAAAACTGTTTTTT | CSARDLIRLATNEKLFF
- | TRBJ1-1 | TRBV20-1 | many | TGCAGTGCTAGATCCCCAGACACTGAAGCTTTCTTT | CSARSPDTEAFF
TRBD1 | TRBJ2-7 | TRBV7-9 | many | TGTGCCAGCAGCCACCCCGGACAGGGAGCCTACGAGCAGTACTTC | CASSHPGQGAYEQYF
- | TRBJ2-7 | TRBV20-1 | - | TGCAGTGCTAGAGACCGAATAAAGGGACCGAGAACCTACGAGCAGTACTTC | CSARDRIKGPRTYEQYF
- | TRBJ2-7 | TRBV12-3/TRBV12-4 | many | TGTGCCAGCAGTTTATTCGGGGACTCCTACGAGCAGTACTTC | CASSLFGDSYEQYF
- | TRBJ2-3 | TRBV18 | few | TGTGCCAGCTCAATTAGCGCCGTAGTGGCAGATACGCAGTATTTT | CASSISAVVADTQYF
- | TRBJ2-1 | TRBV30 | few | TGTGCCTGGAGCCAAGGATTATACAATGAGCAGTTCTTC | CAWSQGLYNEQFF
- | TRBJ2-7 | TRBV20-1 | - | TGCAGTGCTAGAGTCACCTACGAGCAGTACTTC | CSARVTYEQYF
TRBD1 | TRBJ1-2 | TRBV30 | - | TGTGCCTGGAGTGCCTGGGACAGGGTAAGATATGGCTACACCTTC | CAWSAWDRVRYGYTF
TRBD1 | TRBJ2-7 | TRBV5-1 | - | TGCGCCAGCAGCTGGGGGACAGCAGCCTACGAGCAGTACTTC | CASSWGTAAYEQYF
TRBD2 | TRBJ2-7 | TRBV7-2 | many | TGTGCCAGCAGCCCAGAAAGCGGGATGGTCTCCTACGAGCAGTACTTC | CASSPESGMVSYEQYF
- | TRBJ2-1 | TRBV7-9 | many | TGTGCCAGCACCCCTAGAGCCAATGAGCAGTTCTTC | CASTPRANEQFF
TRBD2 | TRBJ2-1 | TRBV19 | few | TGTGCCAGTAGTAGGACTAGCGGGAGACGCTCCTACAATGAGCAGTTCTTC | CASSRTSGRRSYNEQFF